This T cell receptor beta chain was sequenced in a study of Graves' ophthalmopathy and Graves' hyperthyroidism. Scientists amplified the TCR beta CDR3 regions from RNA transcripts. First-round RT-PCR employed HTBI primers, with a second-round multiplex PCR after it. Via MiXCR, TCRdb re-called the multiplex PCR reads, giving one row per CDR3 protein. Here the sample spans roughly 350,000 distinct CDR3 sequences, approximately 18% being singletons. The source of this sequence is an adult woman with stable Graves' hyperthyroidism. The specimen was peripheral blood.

CDR3 in DNA: TGTGCCAGCAGTGCTAGCCGGGGCCGGTTCGGCTCCTACGAGCAGTACTTC. It translates to CASSASRGRFGSYEQYF. The J gene is TRBJ2-7, the V gene TRBV27; D might be TRBD1 or TRBD2, each matching 5 bases. The CDR3 consists of 17 residues. The ends were cut back, 5 bases at V and 0 bases at J, with 20 bases in the middle. The germline V gene has CDR1 MNHEY and CDR2 SMNVEV (reference sequence).